This TCR beta chain is from a study of OX40 agonist ivuxolimab in advanced cancers. At the level of the study: A male proportion of about 84% was recorded, with mean age around 62 years and range about 20 to 85. Study-wide findings and caveats: Compared with others, partial responders at 0.1-3.0 mg/kg displayed clonal expansion among the lowest.

Notes on this clone: Its antigen is unidentified.

Sequenced by immunoSEQ multiplex PCR; TCRdb stores in-frame clones only, minus some. This sample has tens of thousands of clones, with roughly four fifths found just once. On cycle 4 day 1 and cycle 7 day 1, as well as at baseline, blood was sampled. The sequence was collected from an adult with an advanced solid tumor such as melanoma, head and neck, liver or kidney cancer. This material consisted of CD4+ or CD8+ T cells sorted from blood, taken in a trial of the OX40 agonist ivuxolimab.

CDR3 amino acids: CASSLRSPDTQYF. CDR3 in DNA: TGTGCCAGCAGTTTAAGGTCGCCAGATACGCAGTATTTT. This sequence joins TRBV27 and TRBJ2-3; unclear D gene. This CDR3 has 13 amino acids. Germline lookup yields CDR1 MNHEY and CDR2 SMNVEV (reference sequence). The germline V and J ends were trimmed by 2 bases and 4 bases, with 7 bases remaining between them.